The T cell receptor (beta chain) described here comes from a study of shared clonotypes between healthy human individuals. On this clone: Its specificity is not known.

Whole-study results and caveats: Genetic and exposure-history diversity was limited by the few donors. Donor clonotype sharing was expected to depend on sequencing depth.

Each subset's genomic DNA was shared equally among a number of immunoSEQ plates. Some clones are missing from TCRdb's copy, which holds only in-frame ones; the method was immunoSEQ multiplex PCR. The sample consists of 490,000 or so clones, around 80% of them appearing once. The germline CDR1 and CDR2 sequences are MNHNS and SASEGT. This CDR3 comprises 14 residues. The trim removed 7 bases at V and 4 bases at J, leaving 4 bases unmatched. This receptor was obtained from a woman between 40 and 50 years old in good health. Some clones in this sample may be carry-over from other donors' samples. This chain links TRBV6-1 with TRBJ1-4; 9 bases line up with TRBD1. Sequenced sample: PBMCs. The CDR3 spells CASNPTGGNEKLFF. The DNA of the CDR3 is TGTGCCAGCAACCCGACAGGGGGTAATGAAAAACTGTTTTTT.